This T cell receptor beta chain was documented in a study of vaccination effects on CD4 cells after COVID-19. About the study: All participants had two doses of either the BNT162b2 or mRNA-1273 vaccine. Among convalescent patients, two provided samples 16 days and one week before vaccination.

Antigen-specific CD4+ T cells were expanded with viral peptide pools in the ViraFEST assay before sequencing. Isolation of CD4+ T cells took place after more than 9 days of culture. The person acquired a PCR-confirmed SARS-CoV-2 infection between March and December 2020. Sequenced by immunoSEQ multiplex PCR; TCRdb stores in-frame clones only, minus some. This sample yields 30,000 to 40,000 clones, of which approximately 73% are seen a single time; roughly 33% belongs to the top ten. V lost 1 base, J lost 0 bases, and 6 bases lay in between. This CDR3 comprises 14 residues. CDR1 and CDR2 (germline): MGHRA, YSYEKL. This clone was seen a handful of times. Antigen unknown.

The chain employs TRBV4-1 and TRBJ1-2; no definite D call. This specimen was CD4+ T cells from PBMCs cultured with a peptide pool, taken before COVID-19 vaccination. The clonotype was recovered from a human donor who had a prior SARS-CoV-2 infection. The chain's CDR3 is CASSQVGTNYGYTF. In nucleotides, the CDR3 is TGCGCCAGCAGCCAAGTCGGTACTAACTATGGCTACACCTTC.